These 15 T cell receptor beta chains share one sample of origin, sequenced in a study of cytomegalovirus exposure and HLA in healthy donors. It was with 60 Vbeta and 13 Jbeta primers that the PCR ran. Generated by immunoSEQ multiplex PCR, the TCRdb table keeps only in-frame clones and is missing some. The sample lists about 180,000 clones, 75% to 85% occurring once. Sequences were obtained from PBMCs. All receptors derive from a man in his late teens or twenties in good health and CMV-seronegative.

The J gene is TRBJ1-4, the V gene TRBV5-4, with a possible D match to TRBD1 (6 bases). This CDR3 is built from 13 residues. Deletions cut 0 bases from V and 8 bases from J, with 8 bases between. Germline V gene data show CDR1 as SGHNT and CDR2 as YYREEE (reference sequence). CDR3 amino acids: CASSLATGEKLFF. CDR3 DNA sequence: TGTGCCAGCAGCTTGGCGACAGGAGAAAAACTGTTTTTT.

V gene TRBV28 combines with J gene TRBJ2-5; 8 bases map to TRBD1. The ends lost 8 bases at V and 5 bases at J; junction bases unmatched: 10. The length of the CDR3 is 14 residues. Germline V CDR1 and CDR2: MDHEN, SYDVKM. CDR3 in DNA: TGTGCCAGCGCAGGTCAGGGGGCAAGGGAGACCCAGTACTTC. Translation: CASAGQGARETQYF.

The chain joins TRBV4-1 to TRBJ1-6, with D unclear. Germline values: CDR1 MGHRA, CDR2 YSYEKL. CDR3 length equals 15 residues. Trimming shortened V by 5 bases and J by 0 bases, and 8 bases separated the two germline ends. In DNA form, the CDR3 reads TGCGCCAGCAGCGCGAGGAGCTCCTATAATTCACCCCTCCACTTT. It codes for CASSARSSYNSPLHF.

This chain joins TRBV6-5 and TRBJ2-1; 7 bases are a match to TRBD2. Germline V gene data show CDR1 as MNHEY and CDR2 as SVGAGI. The CDR3 is 15 amino acids. Losses at the gene ends were 4 bases for V and 5 bases for J; bases not matched to a gene: 8. CDR3 coding DNA: TGTGCCAGCAGTTTCGTGGGAGGGCCCGACAATGAGCAGTTCTTC. Amino acid sequence: CASSFVGGPDNEQFF.

The gene calls are TRBV5-4 and TRBJ1-1; 10 nucleotides line up with TRBD1. This CDR3 has 14 amino acids. Germline trimming cut 5 bases from V and 7 bases from J; bases unmatched to any gene: 8. The germline gives CDR1 SGHNT, CDR2 YYREEE (reference sequence). CDR3 residues: CASRWGQGTGEAFF. CDR3 DNA sequence: TGTGCCAGCAGGTGGGGACAGGGGACAGGTGAAGCTTTCTTT.

This clone was seen a few times. The chain's CDR3 is CASSQEPTIRVDTQYF. The CDR3 region has the DNA TGCGCCAGCAGCCAAGAACCGACGATCCGGGTAGATACGCAGTATTTT. The rearrangement joins TRBV4-1 to TRBJ2-3; D uncertain. Germline CDR1 MGHRA, CDR2 YSYEKL. V was pared by 0 bases and J by 5 bases, with 15 bases between. This CDR3 is 16 amino acids long.

This chain joins TRBV5-6 and TRBJ2-5, with a weak D call TRBD1 (6 bases). This CDR3 contains 16 residues. The V end lost 2 bases, the J end lost 0 bases, and 14 bases lay between the germline ends. The germline V gene encodes CDR1 SGHDT and CDR2 YYEEEE. CDR3 DNA sequence: TGTGCCAGCAGCTTAGGGACACTTTTGTACCAAGAGACCCAGTACTTC. Translating it yields CASSLGTLLYQETQYF.

The chain employs TRBV30 and TRBJ1-6; 10 nucleotides match TRBD1. CDR1 and CDR2 (germline): GTSNPN, SVGIG (reference sequence). This CDR3 comprises 13 residues. The ends lost 4 bases at V and 10 bases at J; junction bases unmatched: 4. CDR3 amino acids: CAWIDRGQSPLHF. Written as DNA, the CDR3 is TGTGCCTGGATAGACAGGGGGCAGTCACCCCTCCACTTT. Full variable domain (outside the CDR3, taken from reference TRBV30 and TRBJ1-6): SQTIHQWPATLVQPVGSPLSLECTVEGTSNPNLYWYRQAAGRGLQLLFYSVGIGQISSEVPQNLSASRPQDRQFILSSKKLLLSDSGFYLCAWIDRGQSPLHFGNGTRLTVT.

This clone appeared once. The genes are TRBV6-5 and TRBJ1-1; weak D call: TRBD1 (6 bases). This CDR3 region has 15 residues. Germline V gene data show CDR1 as MNHEY and CDR2 as SVGAGI. V lost 2 bases, J lost 4 bases, and 14 bases lay in between. The chain's CDR3 is CASSYTGGQLTEAFF. CDR3 DNA: TGTGCCAGCAGTTACACGGGGGGGCAGCTCACTGAAGCTTTCTTT.

The chain recombines TRBV7-2 with TRBJ2-3, with 13 bases fitting TRBD2. Germline V gene lookup returns CDR1 SGHTA and CDR2 FQGNSA. The trim removed 5 bases at V and 5 bases at J, leaving 4 bases unmatched. CDR3 size: 15 residues. The CDR3 nucleotides are TGTGCCAGCAGCGTCACTAGCGGGGGGGGAGATACGCAGTATTTT. Protein sequence: CASSVTSGGGDTQYF.

The chain has TRBV9 and TRBJ2-3, with 8 bases aligning to TRBD2. The germline gives CDR1 SGDLS, CDR2 YYNGEE. The V segment lost 4 bases and the J segment 3 bases; nucleotides outside the gene matches: 4. This CDR3 has 14 amino acids. The CDR3 DNA sequence: TGTGCCAGCAGCACGGGACTAGAGACAGATACGCAGTATTTT. Translated, it gives CASSTGLETDTQYF.

The rearrangement links TRBV9 to TRBJ2-3; D not resolved. This CDR3 is built from 14 residues. V lost 4 bases, J lost 9 bases, and 18 bases lay in between. CDR1 is SGDLS and CDR2 is YYNGEE in the germline V gene. CDR3 in amino acids: CASSLDLVSLTQYF. CDR3 sequence (DNA): TGTGCCAGCAGCCTCGACCTAGTTTCCCTGACGCAGTATTTT.

The chain carries TRBV7-9 and TRBJ1-1; D gene ambiguous. The CDR3 runs to 15 residues. Germline-derived CDR1 and CDR2 are SEHNR and FQNEAQ (reference sequence). V was shortened by 3 bases and J by 3 bases, with 14 bases between the two germline ends. Here the CDR3 reads CASSFEGSRDTEAFF. CDR3 in DNA: TGTGCCAGCAGCTTCGAAGGATCTCGGGACACTGAAGCTTTCTTT.

The V and J genes are TRBV19 and TRBJ1-4; TRBD1 matches 11 bases. Unmatched junction bases numbered 7, after V lost 5 bases and J lost 8 bases. Per the germline V gene, CDR1 is LNHDA and CDR2 is SQIVND (reference sequence). The length of the CDR3 is 15 residues. This chain's CDR3 is CASSSGTGGGEKLFF. The CDR3 DNA reads TGTGCCAGTAGTTCGGGGACAGGGGGAGGAGAAAAACTGTTTTTT.

This sequence joins TRBV5-6 and TRBJ2-1; weak D call: TRBD2 (5 bases). CDR1 is SGHDT, CDR2 YYEEEE, per germline. V was cut by 5 bases and J by 3 bases, with 15 bases left in between. The CDR3 is 15 residues long. The CDR3 DNA sequence: TGTGCCAGCAGACGTGGGAGCCTCTTCTACAATGAGCAGTTCTTC. Its protein is CASRRGSLFYNEQFF.